Each of the 17 T cell receptor beta chains below was sequenced from the same sample in a study of blood T cell repertoires in COVID-19. Sequencing was performed with immunoSEQ multiplex PCR; in TCRdb, only in-frame clones are kept and a portion is missing. Of 200,000 or so clones listed, about 85% are singletons. The specimen sequenced was peripheral blood. Receptors originate from a man aged 70 or older with active or convalescent COVID-19.

The chain joins TRBV10-3 to TRBJ1-4; 8 bases line up with TRBD1. The CDR3 has 14 residues. In germline, CDR1 is ENHRY, CDR2 SYGVKD. The V segment lost 5 bases and the J segment 6 bases; nucleotides outside the gene matches: 5. For the CDR3, the DNA is TGTGCCATCAGTAACAGGGGGGAGGATGAAAAACTGTTTTTT. Amino acids: CAISNRGEDEKLFF.

The V call is TRBV6-4, the J call TRBJ2-2; 7 nucleotides line up with TRBD1. CDR3 size: 13 residues. After removal of 2 bases from V and 7 bases from J, the junction contained 1 base not matched to a gene. Germline CDR1 MRHNA, CDR2 SNTAGT. In DNA form, the CDR3 reads TGTGCCAGCAGTGACAGGGGGCTCGGGGAGCTGTTTTTT. Translated: CASSDRGLGELFF.

The gene calls are TRBV7-9 and TRBJ1-2; D possibly corresponds to TRBD1 (5 bases). CDR3 length: 14 amino acids. Germline lookup yields CDR1 SEHNR and CDR2 FQNEAQ (reference sequence). Trimming cost V 0 bases and J 7 bases, with 12 bases left between them. The CDR3 reads CASSLAGLTGGYTF. CDR3 coding DNA: TGTGCCAGCAGCTTAGCGGGCCTCACAGGTGGCTACACCTTC.

This clone was detected once. The chain links TRBV14 to TRBJ2-2; D gene uncertain. CDR3 length: 16 residues. Germline loops: CDR1 SGHDN, CDR2 FVKESK. With 3 bases removed from V and 4 bases from J, the gap between germline ends came to 15 bases. CDR3 bases: TGTGCCAGCAGCCATAGCAGTGTTAGAGGCACCGGGGAGCTGTTTTTT. It is translated as CASSHSSVRGTGELFF.

V usage is TRBV6-1 and J usage is TRBJ1-5, with D unclear. The V and J ends lost 5 bases and 2 bases respectively, with 7 bases between them. CDR1 is MNHNS, CDR2 SASEGT, per germline. CDR3 length: 13 residues. In DNA, the CDR3 is TGTGCCAGCAGTTCCTCGGGCAATCAGCCCCAGCATTTT. As protein: CASSSSGNQPQHF.

The chain couples TRBV6-2 or TRBV6-3 to TRBJ2-3; the match to TRBD2 covers 10 bases. The trim removed 5 bases at V and 2 bases at J, leaving 7 bases unmatched. Germline CDR1 is MNHEY and CDR2 is SVGEGT. This CDR3 comprises 16 residues. The CDR3 region has the DNA TGTGCCAGCAGTGCGCTAGCGGGGGCGACCACAGATACGCAGTATTTT. Translating it yields CASSALAGATTDTQYF.

This clone appeared a single time. The CDR3 loop is CANSRDNTEAFF. The CDR3 DNA sequence: TGTGCCAACAGCAGGGATAACACTGAAGCTTTCTTT. This chain links TRBV28 with TRBJ1-1; D may be TRBD1 (5 bases). CDR3 length equals 12 residues. Germline lookup yields CDR1 MDHEN and CDR2 SYDVKM. Trimming pared 10 bases from V and 2 bases from J, leaving 11 bases between.

The table lists this clone with a few counts. The rearrangement links TRBV5-5 to TRBJ2-5; no firm D call. The CDR3 is made up of 13 amino acids. Trimming stripped 0 bases from V and 5 bases from J, with 8 bases between. Germline V gives CDR1 SGHKS, CDR2 YYEKEE (reference sequence). The CDR3 region is CASSLALIETQYF. DNA for the CDR3: TGTGCCAGCAGCTTGGCTCTAATCGAGACCCAGTACTTC.

The V call is TRBV3-1 (or the pseudogene TRBV3-2), the J call TRBJ2-2; TRBD1 matches 9 bases. Germline V gene sequence: CDR1 LGHDT, CDR2 YNNKEL (reference sequence). The CDR3 is 16 residues long. Trimming took 3 bases from V and 6 from J; bases not matched to a gene: 8. CDR3 sequence: CASSHGQGIGPGELFF. The CDR3 DNA sequence: TGTGCCAGCAGCCACGGACAGGGGATCGGTCCCGGGGAGCTGTTTTTT.

In nucleotides, the CDR3 is TGTGCCAGCAGCCTATTTGTAGAAGCTTTCTTT. It encodes CASSLFVEAFF. This chain connects TRBV7-9 to TRBJ1-1; D is undetermined. The CDR3 is 11 residues long. The germline CDR1 and CDR2 sequences are SEHNR and FQNEAQ (reference sequence). V was cut by 5 bases and J by 8 bases, with 9 bases left in between.

This clone was recorded a few times. The chain couples TRBV10-3 to TRBJ2-2; TRBD1 matches at 9 bases. With 2 bases clipped from V and 4 bases from J, the junction kept 8 bases outside the gene matches. From germline, CDR1 is ENHRY and CDR2 SYGVKD. CDR3 length equals 17 residues. The CDR3 loop reads CAISEGGGQGGTGELFF. CDR3 sequence (DNA): TGTGCCATCAGTGAGGGAGGGGGACAGGGCGGCACCGGGGAGCTGTTTTTT.

V is TRBV6-6 and J is TRBJ2-7; 8 nucleotides match TRBD2. The CDR3 contains 15 residues. Trimming removed 2 bases from V and 5 bases from J; junction bases left unmatched: 8. Germline V gives CDR1 MNHNY, CDR2 SVGAGI (reference sequence). CDR3 sequence: CASSYPQAGVDEQYF. CDR3 DNA sequence: TGTGCCAGCAGTTACCCCCAAGCGGGAGTGGACGAGCAGTACTTC.

The chain has TRBV5-1 and TRBJ1-1, with a weak D call TRBD1 (6 bases). Germline CDR1 reads SGHRS; CDR2 reads YFSETQ. The V and J ends lost 5 bases and 1 base respectively, with 9 bases between them. This CDR3 has 13 amino acids. CDR3 sequence reads: CASRYRENTEAFF. For the CDR3, the DNA is TGCGCCAGCAGATACAGGGAGAACACTGAAGCTTTCTTT.

This chain connects TRBV6-2 or TRBV6-3 to TRBJ1-4; 10 positions match TRBD1. The germline gives CDR1 MNHEY, CDR2 SVGEGT. The CDR3 is made up of 16 amino acids. V shed 2 bases, J shed 7 bases, and the junction held 7 bases outside the gene matches. As DNA, the CDR3 is TGTGCCAGCAGTTACAGGGACAGGGGACCGGCTGAAAAACTGTTTTTT. Translated, it gives CASSYRDRGPAEKLFF.

This chain links TRBV28 with TRBJ1-1; the D gene is possibly TRBD1 (6 bases). The CDR3 spans 13 residues. Germline V gene lookup returns CDR1 MDHEN and CDR2 SYDVKM. V was pared by 7 bases and J by 0 bases, with 9 bases between. CDR3 loop: CASNTGMNTEAFF. The CDR3, as DNA: TGTGCCAGCAACACAGGGATGAACACTGAAGCTTTCTTT.

The genes are TRBV9 and TRBJ2-5, with 8 bases that match TRBD2. The length of the CDR3 is 17 residues. The V gene end was trimmed by 0 bases and the J gene end by 0 bases; junction bases not matched to a gene: 7. Germline V lookup: CDR1 SGDLS, CDR2 YYNGEE. CDR3 in amino acids: CASSVAIAGTYQETQYF. CDR3 DNA sequence: TGTGCCAGCAGCGTAGCGATAGCGGGGACCTACCAAGAGACCCAGTACTTC.

The chain joins TRBV4-1 to TRBJ1-2, with TRBD1 identical over 10 bases. Germline CDR1 and CDR2: MGHRA and YSYEKL. V lost 0 bases to trimming and J lost 7 bases; unmatched junction nucleotides: 5. The CDR3 is 15 amino acids. DNA for the CDR3: TGCGCCAGCAGCCAAGAAGGACAGGGGGTACTTGGCTACACCTTC. Its protein is CASSQEGQGVLGYTF.